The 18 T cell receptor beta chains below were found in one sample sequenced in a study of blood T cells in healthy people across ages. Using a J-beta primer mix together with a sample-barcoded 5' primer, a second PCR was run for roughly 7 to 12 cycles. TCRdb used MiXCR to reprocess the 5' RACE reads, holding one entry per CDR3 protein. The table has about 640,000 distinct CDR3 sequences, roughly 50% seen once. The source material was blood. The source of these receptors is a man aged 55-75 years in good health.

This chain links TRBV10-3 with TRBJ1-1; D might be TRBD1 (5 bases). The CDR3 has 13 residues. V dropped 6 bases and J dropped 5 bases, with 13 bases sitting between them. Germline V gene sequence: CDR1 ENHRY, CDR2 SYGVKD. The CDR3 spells CAISSLGGTEAFF. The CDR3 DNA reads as TGTGCCATCAGCAGCCTTGGGGGTACTGAAGCTTTCTTT.

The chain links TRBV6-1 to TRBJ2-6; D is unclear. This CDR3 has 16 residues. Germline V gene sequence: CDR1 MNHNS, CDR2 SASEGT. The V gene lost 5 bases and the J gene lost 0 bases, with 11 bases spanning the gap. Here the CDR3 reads CASSFSQSSGANVLTF. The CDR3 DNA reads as TGTGCCAGCAGTTTCAGTCAGAGCTCTGGGGCCAACGTCCTGACTTTC.

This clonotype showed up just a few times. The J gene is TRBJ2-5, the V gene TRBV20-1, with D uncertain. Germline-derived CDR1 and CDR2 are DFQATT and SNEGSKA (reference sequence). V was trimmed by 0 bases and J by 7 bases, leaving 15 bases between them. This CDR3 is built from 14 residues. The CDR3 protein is CSARDLGQYGTQYF. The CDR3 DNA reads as TGCAGTGCTAGAGATCTGGGCCAGTATGGGACCCAGTACTTC.

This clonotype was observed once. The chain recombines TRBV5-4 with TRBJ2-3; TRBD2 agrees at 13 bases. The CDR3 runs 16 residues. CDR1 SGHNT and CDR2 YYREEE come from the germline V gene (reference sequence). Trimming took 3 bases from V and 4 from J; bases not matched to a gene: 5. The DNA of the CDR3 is TGTGCCAGCAGCTCCCGACTAGCGGGGGGATCAGATACGCAGTATTTT. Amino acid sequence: CASSSRLAGGSDTQYF.

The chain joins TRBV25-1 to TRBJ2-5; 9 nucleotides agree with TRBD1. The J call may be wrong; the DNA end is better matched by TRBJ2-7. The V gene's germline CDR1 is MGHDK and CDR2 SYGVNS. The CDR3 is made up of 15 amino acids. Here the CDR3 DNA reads TGTGCCAGCAGTGAACAGACAGGGGGTGACTACGAGCAGTACTTC. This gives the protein CASSEQTGGDYEQYF.

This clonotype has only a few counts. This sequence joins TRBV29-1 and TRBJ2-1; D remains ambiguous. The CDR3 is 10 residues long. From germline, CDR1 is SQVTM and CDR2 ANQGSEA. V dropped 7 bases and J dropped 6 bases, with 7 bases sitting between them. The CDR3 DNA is TGCAGCGGAAGATTCAATGAGCAGTTCTTC. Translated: CSGRFNEQFF.

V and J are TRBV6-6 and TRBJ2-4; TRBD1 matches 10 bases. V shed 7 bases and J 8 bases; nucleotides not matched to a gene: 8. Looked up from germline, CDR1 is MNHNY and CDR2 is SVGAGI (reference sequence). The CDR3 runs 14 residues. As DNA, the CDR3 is TGTGCCAGCACCCCTGGGACAGGGGCGGACATTCAGTACTTC. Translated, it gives CASTPGTGADIQYF.

CDR3 residues: CSVEKTGGQVVAFF. Here the CDR3 DNA reads TGCAGCGTTGAAAAGACTGGGGGCCAAGTGGTTGCTTTCTTT. The chain combines TRBV29-1 with TRBJ1-1; D is possibly TRBD1 (6 bases). CDR1 is SQVTM and CDR2 is ANQGSEA in the germline V gene. The length of the CDR3 is 14 residues. Trimming removed 2 bases from V and 11 bases from J, with 21 bases in between.

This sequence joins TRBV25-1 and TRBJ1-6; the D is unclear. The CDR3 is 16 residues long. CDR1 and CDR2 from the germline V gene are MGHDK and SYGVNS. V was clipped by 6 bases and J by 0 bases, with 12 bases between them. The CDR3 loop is CASRTGESSYNSPLHF. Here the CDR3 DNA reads TGTGCCAGCAGGACTGGGGAGAGCTCCTATAATTCACCCCTCCACTTT.

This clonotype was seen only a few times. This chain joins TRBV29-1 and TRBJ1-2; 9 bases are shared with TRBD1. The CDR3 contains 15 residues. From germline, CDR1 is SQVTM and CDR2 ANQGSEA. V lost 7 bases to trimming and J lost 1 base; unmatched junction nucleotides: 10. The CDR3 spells CSAAGTGTINYGYTF. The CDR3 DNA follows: TGCAGCGCAGCCGGGACAGGGACGATTAACTATGGCTACACCTTC.

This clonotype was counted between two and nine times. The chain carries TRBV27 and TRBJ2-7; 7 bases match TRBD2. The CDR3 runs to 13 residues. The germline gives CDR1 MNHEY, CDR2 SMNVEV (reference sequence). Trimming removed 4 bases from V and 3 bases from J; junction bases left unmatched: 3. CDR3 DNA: TGTGCCAGCAGTTCAGGGAGGGGCTACGAGCAGTACTTC. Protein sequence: CASSSGRGYEQYF.

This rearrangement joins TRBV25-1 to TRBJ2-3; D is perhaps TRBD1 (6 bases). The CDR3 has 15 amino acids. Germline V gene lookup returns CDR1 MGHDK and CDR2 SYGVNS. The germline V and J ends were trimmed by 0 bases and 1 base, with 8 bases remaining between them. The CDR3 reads CASSEYRGGTDTQYF. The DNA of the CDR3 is TGTGCCAGCAGTGAATACAGGGGAGGCACAGATACGCAGTATTTT.

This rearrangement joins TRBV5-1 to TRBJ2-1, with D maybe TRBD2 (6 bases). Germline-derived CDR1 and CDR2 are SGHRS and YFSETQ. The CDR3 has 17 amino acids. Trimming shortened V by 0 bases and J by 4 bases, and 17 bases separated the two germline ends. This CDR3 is CASSLAGGGRVYNEQFF. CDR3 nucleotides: TGCGCCAGCAGCTTGGCCGGGGGTGGACGGGTATACAATGAGCAGTTCTTC.

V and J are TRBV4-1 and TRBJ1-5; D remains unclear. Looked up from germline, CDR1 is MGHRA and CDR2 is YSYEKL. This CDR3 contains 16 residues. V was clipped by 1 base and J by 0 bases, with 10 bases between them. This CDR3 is CASSQVYRGSNQPQHF. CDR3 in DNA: TGCGCCAGCAGCCAAGTTTACCGGGGTAGCAATCAGCCCCAGCATTTT.

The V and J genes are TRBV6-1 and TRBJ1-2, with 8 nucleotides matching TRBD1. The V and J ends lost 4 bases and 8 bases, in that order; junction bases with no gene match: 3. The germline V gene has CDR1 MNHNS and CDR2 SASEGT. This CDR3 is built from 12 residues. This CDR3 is CASSGTGMGYTF. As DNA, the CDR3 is TGTGCCAGCAGTGGGACAGGGATGGGCTACACCTTC.

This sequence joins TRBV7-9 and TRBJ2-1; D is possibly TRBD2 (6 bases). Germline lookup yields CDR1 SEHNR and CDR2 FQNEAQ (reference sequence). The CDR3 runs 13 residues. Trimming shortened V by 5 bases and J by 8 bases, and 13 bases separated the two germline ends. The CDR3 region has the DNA TGTGCCAGCAGCCGTAGAGCGGGCGATGAGCAGTTCTTC. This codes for CASSRRAGDEQFF.

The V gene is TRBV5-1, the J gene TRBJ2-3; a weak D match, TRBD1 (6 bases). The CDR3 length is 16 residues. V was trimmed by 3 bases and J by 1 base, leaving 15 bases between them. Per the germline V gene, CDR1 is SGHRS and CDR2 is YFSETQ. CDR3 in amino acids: CASSSVGGLGTDTQYF. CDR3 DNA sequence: TGCGCCAGCAGCTCGGTAGGGGGTTTGGGCACAGATACGCAGTATTTT.

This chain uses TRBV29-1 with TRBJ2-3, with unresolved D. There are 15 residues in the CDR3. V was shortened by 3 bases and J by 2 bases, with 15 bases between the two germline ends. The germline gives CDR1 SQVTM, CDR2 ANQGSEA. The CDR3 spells CSVDPWEISTDTQYF. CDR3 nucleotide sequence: TGCAGCGTTGATCCGTGGGAAATTTCCACAGATACGCAGTATTTT.